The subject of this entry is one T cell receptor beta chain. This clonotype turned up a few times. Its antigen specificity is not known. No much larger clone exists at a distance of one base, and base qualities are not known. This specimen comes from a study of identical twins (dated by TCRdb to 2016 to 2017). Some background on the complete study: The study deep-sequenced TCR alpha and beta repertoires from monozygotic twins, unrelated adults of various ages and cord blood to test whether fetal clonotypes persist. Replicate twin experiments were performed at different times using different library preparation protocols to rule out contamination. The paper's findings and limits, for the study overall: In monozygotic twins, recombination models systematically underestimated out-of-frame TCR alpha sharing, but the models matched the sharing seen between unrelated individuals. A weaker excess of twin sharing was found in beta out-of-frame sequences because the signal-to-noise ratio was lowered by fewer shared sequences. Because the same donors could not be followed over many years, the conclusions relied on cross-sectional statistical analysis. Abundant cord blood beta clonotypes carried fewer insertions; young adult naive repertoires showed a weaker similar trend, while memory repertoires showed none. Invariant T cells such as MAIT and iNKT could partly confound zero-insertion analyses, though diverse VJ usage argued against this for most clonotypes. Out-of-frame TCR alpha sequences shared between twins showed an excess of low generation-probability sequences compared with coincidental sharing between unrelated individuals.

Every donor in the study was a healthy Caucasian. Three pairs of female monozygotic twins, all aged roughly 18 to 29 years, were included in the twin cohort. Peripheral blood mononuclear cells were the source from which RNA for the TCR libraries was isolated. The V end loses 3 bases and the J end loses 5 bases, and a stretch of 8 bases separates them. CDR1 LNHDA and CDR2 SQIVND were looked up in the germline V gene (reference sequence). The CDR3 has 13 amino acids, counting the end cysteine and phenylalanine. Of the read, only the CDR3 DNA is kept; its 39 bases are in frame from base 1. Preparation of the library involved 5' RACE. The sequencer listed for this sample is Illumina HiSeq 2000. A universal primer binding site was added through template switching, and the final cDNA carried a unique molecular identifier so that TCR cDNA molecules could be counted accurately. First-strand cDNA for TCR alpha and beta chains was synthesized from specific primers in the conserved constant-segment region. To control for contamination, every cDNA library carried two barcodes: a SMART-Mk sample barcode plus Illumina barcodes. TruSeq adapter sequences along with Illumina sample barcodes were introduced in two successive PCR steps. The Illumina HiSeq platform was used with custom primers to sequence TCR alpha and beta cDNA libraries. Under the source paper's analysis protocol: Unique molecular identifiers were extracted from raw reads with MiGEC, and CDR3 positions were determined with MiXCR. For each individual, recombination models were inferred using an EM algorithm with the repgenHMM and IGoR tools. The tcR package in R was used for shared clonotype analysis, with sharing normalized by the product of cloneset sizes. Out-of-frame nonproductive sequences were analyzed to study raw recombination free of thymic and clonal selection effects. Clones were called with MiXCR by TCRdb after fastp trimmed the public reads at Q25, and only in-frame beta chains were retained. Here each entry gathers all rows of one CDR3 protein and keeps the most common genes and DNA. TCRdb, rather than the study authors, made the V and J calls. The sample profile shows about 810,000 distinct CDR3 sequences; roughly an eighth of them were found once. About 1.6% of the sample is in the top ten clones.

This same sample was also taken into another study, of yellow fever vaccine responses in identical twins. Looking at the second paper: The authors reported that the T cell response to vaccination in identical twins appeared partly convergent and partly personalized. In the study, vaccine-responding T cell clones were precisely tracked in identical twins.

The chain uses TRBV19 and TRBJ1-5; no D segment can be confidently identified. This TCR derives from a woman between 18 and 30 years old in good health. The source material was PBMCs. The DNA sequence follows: TGTGCCAGTAGTATCCGGTTATATCAGCCCCAGCATTTT. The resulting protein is CASSIRLYQPQHF. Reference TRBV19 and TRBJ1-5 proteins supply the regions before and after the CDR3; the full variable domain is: DGGITQSPKYLFRKEGQNVTLSCEQNLNHDAMYWYRQDPGQGLRLIYYSQIVNDFQKGDIAEGYSVSREKKESFPLTVTSAQKNPTAFYLCASSIRLYQPQHFGDGTRLSIL.